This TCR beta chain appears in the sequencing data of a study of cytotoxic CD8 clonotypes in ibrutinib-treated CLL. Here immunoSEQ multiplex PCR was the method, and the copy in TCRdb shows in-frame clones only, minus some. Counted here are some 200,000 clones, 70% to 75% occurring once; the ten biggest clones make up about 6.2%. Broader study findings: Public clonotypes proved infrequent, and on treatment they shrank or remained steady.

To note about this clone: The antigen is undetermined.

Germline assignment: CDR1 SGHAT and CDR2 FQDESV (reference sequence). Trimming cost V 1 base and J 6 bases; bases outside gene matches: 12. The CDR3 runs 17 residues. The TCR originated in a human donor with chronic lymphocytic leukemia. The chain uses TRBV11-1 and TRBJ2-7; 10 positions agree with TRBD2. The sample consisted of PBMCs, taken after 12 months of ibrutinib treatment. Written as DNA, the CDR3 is TGTGCCAGCAGCTTAGTCGTACGAGCGGGAGGGCCGGGCGAGCAGTACTTC. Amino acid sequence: CASSLVVRAGGPGEQYF.